The rows below give T cell receptor beta chains drawn from one sample of a study of shared clonotypes between healthy human individuals. Only in-frame clones appear in the TCRdb table, and some are missing; sequencing was by immunoSEQ multiplex PCR. Of roughly 2.2 million clones listed, under 95% are singletons. Sequenced material: naive CD4+ T cells from PBMCs. Receptors originate from a man aged 18 to 29 in good health. Some clones in this sample may be carry-over from other donors' samples. Each CDR3 is given with its conserved first and last residue. D genes are given only for firm matches. The size of a clone is reported for some rows only, either as once, few or many, or as a class for expanded clones.

j_call clone_size v_call d_call cdr3_nt cdr3_aa
TRBJ1-1 . TRBV30 TRBD1 TGTGCCTGGAGCGACAGGGGAACTGAAGCTTTCTTT CAWSDRGTEAFF
TRBJ1-5 . TRBV28 . TGTGCCAGCAGTTCGGGGGTGAGTCAGCCCCAGCATTTT CASSSGVSQPQHF
TRBJ2-5 once TRBV19 TRBD2 TGTGCCAGTAGTATAACGGGAGGCCCGCAAGAGACCCAGTACTTC CASSITGGPQETQYF
TRBJ2-5 . TRBV10-3 . TGTGCCATCAGTGAGTCTTTCGGACTAGAGACCCAGTACTTC CAISESFGLETQYF
TRBJ2-1 . TRBV2 . TGTGCCAGCAGTGTATTACGGGATCCCAATGAGCAGTTCTTC CASSVLRDPNEQFF
TRBJ1-2 once TRBV28 . TGTGCCAGCAGTTTGCGAGGCGTCAATAACTATGGCTACACCTTC CASSLRGVNNYGYTF
TRBJ1-3 once TRBV7-2 . TGTGCCAGCAGCTTATCGGTCAGCTCTGGAAACACCATATATTTT CASSLSVSSGNTIYF
TRBJ1-1 few TRBV5-1 . TGCGCCAGCAGCGCACAGGGTGGGAACACTGAAGCTTTCTTT CASSAQGGNTEAFF
TRBJ1-2 . TRBV7-9 . TGTGCCAGCAGCTCAGCCGGGACATCTTATGGCTACACCTTC CASSSAGTSYGYTF
TRBJ1-2 . TRBV7-9 . TGTGCCAGTAGCCAGCGCGGAACAGGGAACTATGGCTACACCTTC CASSQRGTGNYGYTF
TRBJ2-3 . TRBV29-1 TRBD2 TGCAGCGTGAGCGGGAGGGTCACAGATACGCAGTATTTT CSVSGRVTDTQYF
TRBJ2-3 . TRBV11-3 . TGTGCCAGCAGCCACGGAGTGTCCGCCACAGATACGCAGTATTTT CASSHGVSATDTQYF
TRBJ2-2 . TRBV6-1 . TGTGCCAGCAGTGAGGCGGGGCTTGGGGAGCTGTTTTTT CASSEAGLGELFF
TRBJ1-5 once TRBV6-5 . TGTGCCAGCAGTTCCAACCCAGGAGGTCAGCCCCAGCATTTT CASSSNPGGQPQHF
TRBJ2-3 . TRBV11-2 . TGTGCCAGCAGCCGTCTTCGGGGCGGGGACACAGATACGCAGTATTTT CASSRLRGGDTDTQYF
TRBJ2-6 . TRBV5-1 . TGCGCCAGCAGCAGAAGTCGGGGCTCTGGGGCCAACGTCCTGACTTTC CASSRSRGSGANVLTF
TRBJ2-7 . TRBV27 TRBD1 TGTGCCAGCAGTTCGGGACAGGGGGCCCCCTCCTACGAGCAGTACTTC CASSSGQGAPSYEQYF